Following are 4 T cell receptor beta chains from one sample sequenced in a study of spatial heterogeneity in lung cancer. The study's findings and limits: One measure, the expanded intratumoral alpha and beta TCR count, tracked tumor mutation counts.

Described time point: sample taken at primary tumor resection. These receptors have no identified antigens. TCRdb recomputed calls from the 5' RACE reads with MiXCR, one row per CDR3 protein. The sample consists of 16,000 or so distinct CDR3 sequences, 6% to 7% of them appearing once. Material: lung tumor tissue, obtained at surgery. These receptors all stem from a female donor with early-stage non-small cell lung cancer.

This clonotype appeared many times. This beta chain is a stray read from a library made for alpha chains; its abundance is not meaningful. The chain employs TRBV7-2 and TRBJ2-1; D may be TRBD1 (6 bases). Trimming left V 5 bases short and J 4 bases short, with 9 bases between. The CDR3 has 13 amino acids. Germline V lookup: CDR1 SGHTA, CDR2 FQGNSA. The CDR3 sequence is CASSLGQYNEQFF. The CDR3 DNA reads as TGTGCCAGCAGCCTAGGACAGTACAATGAGCAGTTCTTC.

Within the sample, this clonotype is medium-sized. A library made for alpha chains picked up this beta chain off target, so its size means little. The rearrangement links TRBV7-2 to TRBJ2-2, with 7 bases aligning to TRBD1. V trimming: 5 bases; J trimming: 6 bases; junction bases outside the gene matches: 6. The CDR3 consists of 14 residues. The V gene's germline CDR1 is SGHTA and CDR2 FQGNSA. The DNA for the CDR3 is TGTGCCAGCAGCCCCAACAGGGGAGCCGGGGAGCTGTTTTTT. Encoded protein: CASSPNRGAGELFF.

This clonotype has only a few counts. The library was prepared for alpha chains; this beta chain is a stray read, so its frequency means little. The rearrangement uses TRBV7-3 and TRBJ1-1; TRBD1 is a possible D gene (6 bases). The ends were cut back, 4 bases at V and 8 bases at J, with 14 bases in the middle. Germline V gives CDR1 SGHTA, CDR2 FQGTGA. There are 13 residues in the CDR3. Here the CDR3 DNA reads TGTGCCAGCAGCTCACTGCTACAGGGAGAAGCTTTCTTT. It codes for CASSSLLQGEAFF.

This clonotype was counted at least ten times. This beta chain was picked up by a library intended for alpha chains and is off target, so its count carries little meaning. CDR3 in amino acids: CASSANRGRYGYGYTF. CDR3 coding DNA: TGTGCCAGCAGCGCAAACAGGGGGAGGTACGGCTATGGCTACACCTTC. The chain couples TRBV9 to TRBJ1-2; TRBD1 matches 8 bases. The CDR3 is made up of 16 amino acids. Per the germline V gene, CDR1 is SGDLS and CDR2 is YYNGEE. J lost 4 bases, V lost 3 bases, and 11 bases had no gene match.